A single sample is the source of the 30 T cell receptor beta chains below, sequenced in a study of regulatory T cells in long-lasting Graves disease. Time point here: newly diagnosed GD, antithyroid drugs for less than 3 months. Scientists built the TCR library using RNA that was extracted from PBMCs. CDR3-region Arm-PCR and iRepertoire HTBI primers produced the TCR beta libraries. TCRdb ran MiXCR on the multiplex PCR reads and lists one entry per CDR3 protein. Here the sample spans some 490,000 distinct CDR3 sequences, 12% being singletons. These data also formed part of another study, on T cells in Graves' hyperthyroidism and ophthalmopathy.

The source was peripheral blood mononuclear cells (PBMCs), collected at new diagnosis, from a patient treated with antithyroid drugs. The receptors were gathered from a woman aged 30 to 39 with Graves disease.

This clonotype was seen ten or more times. The chain combines TRBV11-2 with TRBJ1-2; D remains unclear. V lost 2 bases and J lost 2, with 12 bases in between. The CDR3 runs 15 residues. Germline CDR1 SGHAT, CDR2 FQNNGV. Here the CDR3 DNA reads TGTGCCAGCAGCTTAAAGATCACCAGAAACTATGGCTACACCTTC. It codes for CASSLKITRNYGYTF.

This clonotype was seen a handful of times. V usage is TRBV7-9 and J usage is TRBJ1-1; the match to TRBD1 covers 8 bases. This CDR3 is built from 14 residues. V gave up 4 bases and J gave up 5 bases; unmatched junction bases: 6. Looked up from germline, CDR1 is SEHNR and CDR2 is FQNEAQ (reference sequence). CDR3 in amino acids: CASSSGGWGTEAFF. The CDR3 coding sequence is TGTGCCAGCAGCTCAGGGGGCTGGGGTACTGAAGCTTTCTTT.

This clonotype was seen more than once but under ten times. V gene TRBV6-1 combines with J gene TRBJ2-6; 11 positions agree with TRBD2. Unmatched junction bases numbered 12, after V lost 7 bases and J lost 1 base. The CDR3 loop spans 19 amino acids. In germline, CDR1 is MNHNS, CDR2 SASEGT. The DNA of the CDR3 is TGTGCCAGCAACCCCCGACAACTAGCGGGAGTTTCTGGGGCCAACGTCCTGACTTTC. Encoded protein: CASNPRQLAGVSGANVLTF.

A remark on this clonotype: A much larger clone differs from this one at a single base, so this may be a read error. V usage is TRBV2 and J usage is TRBJ1-1, with D unclear. The CDR3 spans 12 residues. Per germline, CDR1 SNHLY and CDR2 FYNNEI. The DNA of the CDR3 is TGTGCCAACAGTGGATTGAACACTGAAGCTTTCTTT. Its translation is CANSGLNTEAFF.

At least ten counts were recorded for this clonotype. The V and J genes are TRBV19 and TRBJ1-2; tentatively, D is TRBD1 (5 bases). V gave up 10 bases and J gave up 4 bases, with 16 bases separating them. This CDR3 contains 13 residues. Looked up from germline, CDR1 is LNHDA and CDR2 is SQIVND (reference sequence). The CDR3 DNA is TGTGCCACCTCGCGACGGCAGGGCTATGGCTACACCTTC. Encoded protein: CATSRRQGYGYTF.

As concerns this clonotype: A single base separates this from a much larger clone, so it may be a read error. This sequence joins TRBV28 and TRBJ2-7; D ambiguous. This CDR3 comprises 13 residues. CDR1 and CDR2 (germline): MDHEN, SYDVKM. V gave up 10 bases and J gave up 0 bases, with 13 bases separating them. CDR3 loop: CAIRSGPSYEQYF. The CDR3 nucleotides read TGTGCCATCAGATCCGGGCCCTCCTACGAGCAGTACTTC.

This chain links TRBV27 with TRBJ2-5, with no clear D. V shed 2 bases and J shed 0 bases, with 7 bases lying between them. The CDR3 extends over 14 amino acids. Germline lookup yields CDR1 MNHEY and CDR2 SMNVEV (reference sequence). The CDR3 DNA sequence: TGTGCCAGCAGTTTAACTACAGACCAAGAGACCCAGTACTTC. It yields the protein CASSLTTDQETQYF.

This clonotype was counted many times. V is TRBV28 and J is TRBJ1-2, with unresolved D. CDR3 length: 14 amino acids. Germline V gene sequence: CDR1 MDHEN, CDR2 SYDVKM. With 1 base removed from V and 0 bases from J, the gap between germline ends came to 6 bases. For the CDR3, the DNA is TGTGCCAGCAGTTTATTTGCAGCTAACTATGGCTACACCTTC. Translation gives CASSLFAANYGYTF.

This clonotype has only a few counts. The V call is TRBV6-1, the J call TRBJ2-1; the D is unclear. Trimming left V 5 bases short and J 9 bases short, with 8 bases between. The CDR3 covers 11 residues. Per the germline V gene, CDR1 is MNHNS and CDR2 is SASEGT. CDR3 loop: CASSTDSEQFF. CDR3 nucleotides: TGTGCCAGCAGTACTGATAGTGAGCAGTTCTTC.

This clonotype was counted many times. The V call is TRBV6-1, the J call TRBJ1-2; 7 bases fit TRBD1. V lost 5 bases to trimming and J lost 2 bases; unmatched junction nucleotides: 8. The length of the CDR3 is 15 residues. Germline V gene lookup returns CDR1 MNHNS and CDR2 SASEGT. Written as DNA, the CDR3 is TGTGCCAGCAGTACGAGGGGGCGCGGGAACTATGGCTACACCTTC. Its translation: CASSTRGRGNYGYTF.

The chain carries TRBV2 and TRBJ2-3, with D possibly TRBD2 on 6 matching bases. This CDR3 has 13 residues. Germline V CDR1 and CDR2: SNHLY, FYNNEI. Between the trimmed V and J ends, which lost 7 bases and 6 bases, there was a span of 14 bases. CDR3 nucleotides: TGTGCCAGCACGATGGCTAGCGCGGATACGCAGTATTTT. It encodes CASTMASADTQYF.

This clonotype was counted at least ten times. The chain carries TRBV6-5 and TRBJ2-7, with D uncertain. Germline values: CDR1 MNHEY, CDR2 SVGAGI. The CDR3 spans 16 residues. V shed 2 bases and J shed 2 bases, with 16 bases lying between them. This CDR3 is CASSYVGRRNTYEQYF. In nucleotides, the CDR3 is TGTGCCAGCAGTTACGTGGGCCGCCGTAACACCTACGAGCAGTACTTC.

This clonotype was seen at least ten times. V and J are TRBV10-3 and TRBJ2-2; 8 positions match TRBD2. CDR1 is ENHRY and CDR2 is SYGVKD in the germline V gene. The junction had 6 bases not matched to a gene; V was cut back by 0 bases and J by 6 bases. The CDR3 loop spans 16 amino acids. CDR3 region: CAISESLLAVPGELFF. CDR3 in DNA: TGTGCCATCAGTGAGTCGTTACTAGCGGTCCCCGGGGAGCTGTTTTTT.

This clonotype occurred many times. The chain uses TRBV20-1 and TRBJ1-4; a possible D gene is TRBD1 (5 bases). Germline-derived CDR1 and CDR2 are DFQATT and SNEGSKA (reference sequence). This CDR3 contains 14 residues. Deletions cut 5 bases from V and 3 bases from J, with 13 bases between. The CDR3 region is CSAPLGTPNEKLFF. In nucleotides, the CDR3 is TGCAGTGCTCCCTTAGGGACTCCTAATGAAAAACTGTTTTTT.

The chain uses TRBV5-4 and TRBJ2-7, with 8 bases aligning to TRBD1. Trimming at V came to 0 bases and at J to 6 bases, leaving 5 bases not matched to a gene. CDR1 is SGHNT and CDR2 is YYREEE in the germline V gene (reference sequence). CDR3 length: 14 amino acids. DNA for the CDR3: TGTGCCAGCAGCTTGGGACAGGGGATCGGCGAGCAGTACTTC. Translation gives CASSLGQGIGEQYF.

This clonotype was seen a few times. The chain combines TRBV19 with TRBJ2-4; TRBD2 might be the D (6 bases). Trimming stripped 8 bases from V and 1 base from J, with 18 bases between. The CDR3 extends over 16 amino acids. Germline CDR1 is LNHDA and CDR2 is SQIVND (reference sequence). Here the CDR3 DNA reads TGTGCCAGTGATCGTGGAGGAGGGCTCGCCAAAAACATTCAGTACTTC. Its protein is CASDRGGGLAKNIQYF.

A few counts support this clonotype. The chain joins TRBV20-1 to TRBJ2-1; perhaps TRBD2 as D (5 bases). Germline-derived CDR1 and CDR2 are DFQATT and SNEGSKA (reference sequence). The CDR3 is 14 residues long. Trimming removed 3 bases from V and 6 bases from J, with 15 bases in between. The CDR3 coding sequence is TGCAGTGCTAGCTTAGACTACCTAGGCAATGAGCAGTTCTTC. Translation gives CSASLDYLGNEQFF.

The genes are TRBV20-1 and TRBJ1-1, with D maybe TRBD1 (5 bases). V was pared by 1 base and J by 6 bases, with 21 bases between. The CDR3 totals 16 residues. Germline CDR1 and CDR2: DFQATT and SNEGSKA (reference sequence). CDR3 sequence reads: CSARGFRQGVTSEAFF. The CDR3 DNA sequence: TGCAGTGCTAGAGGGTTTAGGCAGGGAGTGACATCTGAAGCTTTCTTT.

In this sample, this clonotype turned up many times. The V call is TRBV20-1, the J call TRBJ2-1, with D unclear. V was cut by 0 bases and J by 1 base, with 16 bases left in between. The CDR3 has 17 residues. Germline CDR1 is DFQATT and CDR2 is SNEGSKA (reference sequence). In nucleotides, the CDR3 is TGCAGTGCTAGAGATCTTAGAGAGATCGGATCCTACAATGAGCAGTTCTTC. Translated: CSARDLREIGSYNEQFF.

A few counts support this clonotype. The chain is built from TRBV7-9 and TRBJ2-1; 9 nucleotides line up with TRBD2. The CDR3 runs to 17 residues. Unmatched junction bases numbered 4, after V lost 0 bases and J lost 1 base. Germline V lookup: CDR1 SEHNR, CDR2 FQNEAQ (reference sequence). Written as DNA, the CDR3 is TGTGCCAGCAGCTTAGCTAGCGGGAGTCGATCCTACAATGAGCAGTTCTTC. It yields the protein CASSLASGSRSYNEQFF.

With respect to this clonotype: One end of the junction fails to match germline, which may point to a read error. This chain links TRBV12-3 or TRBV12-4 with TRBJ2-7; 7 bases match TRBD2. This CDR3 spans 15 amino acids. DNA of the CDR3: TGTGCCGGCAGTTTGGCCTCGGGAGGCCAACTCGAGCAGTACTTC. This sequence encodes CAGSLASGGQLEQYF.

This clonotype was recorded many times. The V and J genes are TRBV18 and TRBJ1-6, with D perhaps matching TRBD1 (5 bases). The CDR3 loop spans 15 amino acids. The germline CDR1 and CDR2 sequences are KGHSH and LQKENI. The ends were cut back, 1 base at V and 7 bases at J, with 11 bases in the middle. CDR3 loop: CASSPRRGRNSPLHF. CDR3 bases: TGTGCCAGCTCACCACGTAGGGGTAGGAATTCACCCCTCCACTTT.

This clonotype was recorded many times. The chain employs TRBV11-3 and TRBJ1-6, with D perhaps matching TRBD1 (5 bases). The V gene lost 1 base and the J gene lost 3 bases, with 19 bases spanning the gap. Germline loops: CDR1 SGHNT, CDR2 YENEEA. The CDR3 contains 19 residues. CDR3 loop: CASSLVISWDWGYNSPLHF. The CDR3, as DNA: TGTGCCAGCAGCTTAGTAATCTCATGGGACTGGGGCTATAATTCACCCCTCCACTTT.

Ten or more counts support this clonotype. The chain combines TRBV18 with TRBJ2-1; TRBD1 agrees at 7 bases. Germline CDR1 is KGHSH and CDR2 is LQKENI. J gave up 3 bases and V 4 bases, and 12 bases lay outside the gene matches. The CDR3 runs to 17 residues. Here the CDR3 DNA reads TGTGCCAGCTCACTTGGGGAAGGGACAGCCTACTACAATGAGCAGTTCTTC. It is translated as CASSLGEGTAYYNEQFF.

This clonotype has just a few counts. The V gene is TRBV10-3, the J gene TRBJ2-4; the D is unclear. The CDR3 runs 12 residues. Germline-derived CDR1 and CDR2 are ENHRY and SYGVKD. V was trimmed by 8 bases and J by 5 bases, leaving 10 bases between them. The CDR3 reads CAIAGTQNIQYF. For the CDR3, the DNA is TGTGCCATCGCAGGCACCCAAAACATTCAGTACTTC.

V gene TRBV5-1 combines with J gene TRBJ1-4, with TRBD1 matching over 8 bases. Germline V gives CDR1 SGHRS, CDR2 YFSETQ. The CDR3 sequence is 16 residues long. The trim removed 2 bases at V and 8 bases at J, leaving 11 bases unmatched. CDR3 sequence (DNA): TGCGCCAGCAGCTTCACTTCGAATACAGGGGGGGAAAAACTGTTTTTT. This encodes CASSFTSNTGGEKLFF.

V and J are TRBV6-2 or TRBV6-3 and TRBJ1-1; D perhaps matches TRBD1 (6 bases). Looked up from germline, CDR1 is MNHEY and CDR2 is SVGEGT. V lost 8 bases, J lost 0 bases, and 16 bases lay in between. There are 15 residues in the CDR3. This chain's CDR3 is CASSMDSRMNTEAFF. The CDR3 coding sequence is TGTGCCAGCTCTATGGACAGTCGCATGAACACTGAAGCTTTCTTT.

At least ten counts were recorded for this clonotype. The chain recombines TRBV7-8 with TRBJ2-1, with D possibly matching TRBD2 (6 bases). Germline V CDR1 and CDR2: SGHVS, FQNEAQ. V was pared by 1 base and J by 7 bases, with 17 bases between. The CDR3 runs 16 residues. CDR3 coding DNA: TGTGCCAGCAGCTTAGTTACGGGAGTCGTGCGGAATGAGCAGTTCTTC. Translating gives CASSLVTGVVRNEQFF.

There are many counts of this clonotype. V gene TRBV20-1 combines with J gene TRBJ2-7; 7 bases map to TRBD1. This CDR3 is built from 13 residues. Looked up from germline, CDR1 is DFQATT and CDR2 is SNEGSKA (reference sequence). V dropped 6 bases and J dropped 0; count of bases not matched to a gene: 5. In DNA form, the CDR3 reads TGCAGTGCCTGGGACAGTCGCTCCTACGAGCAGTACTTC. Translated: CSAWDSRSYEQYF.

This clonotype occurred many times. This chain uses TRBV2 with TRBJ2-2; weak D call: TRBD1 (6 bases). V gave up 3 bases and J gave up 4 bases, with 15 bases separating them. The germline V gene has CDR1 SNHLY and CDR2 FYNNEI. There are 16 residues in the CDR3. In DNA, the CDR3 is TGTGCCAGCAGTGACAGGGGCGCCGAGGTCACCGGGGAGCTGTTTTTT. It yields the protein CASSDRGAEVTGELFF.